Below, 25 T cell receptor beta chains from the same sample are listed, as sequenced in a study of T cells in Graves' hyperthyroidism and ophthalmopathy. Amplification of TCR beta CDR3 regions used RNA as the template. The TCR CDR3 was amplified in a first-round RT-PCR using the HTBI primer set. Each CDR3 protein gets one entry after TCRdb re-called the multiplex PCR reads with MiXCR. The profile shows 450,000 to 600,000 distinct CDR3 sequences, 14% of them singletons. Sequencing was performed on blood. The receptors were gathered from a middle-aged woman with Graves' hyperthyroidism.

This clonotype has at least ten counts. The rearrangement uses TRBV6-1 and TRBJ2-7, with a weak D call TRBD2 (6 bases). Germline CDR1 and CDR2: MNHNS and SASEGT. The V and J ends lost 6 bases and 12 bases respectively, with 18 bases between them. The CDR3 sequence is 12 residues long. In DNA, the CDR3 is TGTGCCAGCAGCCCGGAGGGGACGGTGTGGTACTTC. Protein product: CASSPEGTVWYF.

This clonotype was seen a handful of times. V usage is TRBV7-9 and J usage is TRBJ2-2; a weak D match, TRBD2 (6 bases). Looked up from germline, CDR1 is SEHNR and CDR2 is FQNEAQ (reference sequence). Between the trimmed V and J ends, which lost 5 bases and 5 bases, there was a span of 18 bases. The CDR3 contains 16 residues. The CDR3 sequence is CASSPPFGRGTGELFF. The CDR3 DNA is TGTGCCAGCAGCCCCCCTTTCGGGAGAGGGACCGGGGAGCTGTTTTTT. The entire variable domain, with the rest obtained from reference TRBV7-9 and TRBJ2-2, is as follows: DTGVSQNPRHKITKRGQNVTFRCDPISEHNRLYWYRQTLGQGPEFLTYFQNEAQLEKSRLLSDRFSAERPKGSFSTLEIQRTEQGDSAMYLCASSPPFGRGTGELFFGEGSRLTVL.

This clonotype has at least ten counts. The chain uses TRBV15 and TRBJ2-3, with 7 bases identical to TRBD2. The CDR3 is 14 residues long. The germline V gene has CDR1 LNHNV and CDR2 YYDKDF (reference sequence). The ends lost 3 bases at V and 2 bases at J; junction bases unmatched: 2. CDR3 nucleotides: TGTGCCACCAGCAGCCGGGACTACACAGATACGCAGTATTTT. Protein sequence: CATSSRDYTDTQYF.

This clonotype has ten or more counts. This rearrangement joins TRBV12-3 or TRBV12-4 to TRBJ2-1; 9 bases map to TRBD1. Germline trimming cut 6 bases from V and 2 bases from J; bases unmatched to any gene: 14. CDR3 length: 18 residues. CDR3 bases: TGTGCCAGCAGAGATACCTACCGGACAGGGGAAGCCTACAATGAGCAGTTCTTC. The encoded protein is CASRDTYRTGEAYNEQFF.

This clonotype appeared many times. This sequence joins TRBV7-8 and TRBJ2-5; unclear D gene. The V gene's germline CDR1 is SGHVS and CDR2 FQNEAQ. The CDR3 totals 12 residues. V dropped 3 bases and J dropped 4 bases, with 6 bases sitting between them. The CDR3 loop reads CASSFPSETQYF. The CDR3 DNA sequence: TGTGCCAGCAGCTTCCCGTCAGAGACCCAGTACTTC.

This clonotype appeared a few times. The J gene is TRBJ1-5, the V gene TRBV27; tentative D call: TRBD1 (6 bases). This CDR3 comprises 13 residues. Germline V CDR1 and CDR2: MNHEY, SMNVEV (reference sequence). Trimming removed 7 bases at V and 0 bases at J, with 7 bases between. In DNA, the CDR3 is TGTGCCAGCACGACAGGTAGCAATCAGCCCCAGCATTTT. Translating it yields CASTTGSNQPQHF.

This clonotype was observed at least ten times. This chain connects TRBV7-2 to TRBJ2-3, with D uncertain. Trimming removed 2 bases at V and 0 bases at J, with 9 bases between. Germline V CDR1 and CDR2: SGHTA, FQGNSA. This CDR3 is built from 15 residues. CDR3 sequence: CASSLTSSSTDTQYF. The CDR3 DNA reads TGTGCCAGCAGCTTAACGAGTTCTAGCACAGATACGCAGTATTTT.

The chain recombines TRBV28 with TRBJ2-3; 7 bases match TRBD2. Germline trimming cut 3 bases from V and 6 bases from J; bases unmatched to any gene: 6. The CDR3 length is 14 residues. Germline V gives CDR1 MDHEN, CDR2 SYDVKM. The CDR3: CASSFRGRSDTQYF. The CDR3 DNA reads TGTGCCAGCAGTTTCCGCGGGAGAAGTGATACGCAGTATTTT. Combining the CDR3 with reference TRBV28 and TRBJ2-3 gives the whole variable domain DVKVTQSSRYLVKRTGEKVFLECVQDMDHENMFWYRQDPGLGLRLIYFSYDVKMKEKGDIPEGYSVSREKKERFSLILESASTNQTSMYLCASSFRGRSDTQYFGPGTRLTVL.

Many counts were recorded for this clonotype. This rearrangement joins TRBV6-1 to TRBJ2-5, with TRBD1 identical over 8 bases. V lost 0 bases to trimming and J lost 2 bases; unmatched junction nucleotides: 8. This CDR3 spans 17 amino acids. Per the germline V gene, CDR1 is MNHNS and CDR2 is SASEGT. This chain's CDR3 is CASSEAPGGVLQETQYF. CDR3 nucleotide sequence: TGTGCCAGCAGTGAAGCCCCAGGGGGCGTATTGCAAGAGACCCAGTACTTC.

The chain recombines TRBV3-1 with TRBJ2-1; 9 bases match TRBD2. CDR1 and CDR2 from the germline V gene are LGHDT and YNNKEL (reference sequence). The CDR3 is made up of 16 amino acids. V dropped 1 base and J dropped 0; count of bases not matched to a gene: 1. The chain's CDR3 is CASSQGLADSYNEQFF. The CDR3 coding sequence is TGTGCCAGCAGCCAAGGACTAGCGGACTCCTACAATGAGCAGTTCTTC.

This clonotype was found many times. The J gene is TRBJ2-2, the V gene TRBV12-3 or TRBV12-4; possibly TRBD1 for D (6 bases). V gave up 5 bases and J gave up 0 bases, with 10 bases separating them. CDR3 size: 15 residues. The CDR3 nucleotides read TGTGCCAGCAGTAGGGGGACGGCGAACACCGGGGAGCTGTTTTTT. This sequence encodes CASSRGTANTGELFF.

This clonotype has a count of ten or more. V usage is TRBV28 and J usage is TRBJ2-5, with TRBD2 as a possible D gene (5 bases). The CDR3 consists of 15 residues. Deletions cut 7 bases from V and 1 base from J, with 16 bases between. CDR1 is MDHEN and CDR2 is SYDVKM in the germline V gene. CDR3 protein: CASNTLLGGQETQYF. CDR3 nucleotides: TGTGCCAGCAACACCCTCCTCGGAGGCCAAGAGACCCAGTACTTC.

The rearrangement uses TRBV5-1 and TRBJ2-1, with TRBD1 identical over 7 bases. There are 20 residues in the CDR3. V shed 4 bases and J 5 bases; nucleotides not matched to a gene: 24. Germline CDR1 SGHRS, CDR2 YFSETQ. CDR3 coding DNA: TGCGCCAGCAGCGGCTTAGGGGGCGGCACGATCAAAGGCCCAAACAATGAGCAGTTCTTC. It translates to CASSGLGGGTIKGPNNEQFF.

This clonotype was counted ten times or more. V gene TRBV5-1 combines with J gene TRBJ2-3, with TRBD2 matching over 9 bases. This CDR3 comprises 18 residues. V gave up 4 bases and J gave up 0 bases; unmatched junction bases: 12. Germline values: CDR1 SGHRS, CDR2 YFSETQ. The DNA of the CDR3 is TGCGCCAGCAGCCCGGCCGTGGCTAGCGGGATGAGCACAGATACGCAGTATTTT. The encoded protein is CASSPAVASGMSTDTQYF.

This clonotype was observed a single time. This chain connects TRBV19 to TRBJ2-2; the match to TRBD2 covers 10 bases. V lost 3 bases to trimming and J lost 4 bases; unmatched junction nucleotides: 5. This CDR3 contains 16 residues. Germline V CDR1 and CDR2: LNHDA, SQIVND (reference sequence). The CDR3 DNA reads as TGTGCCAGTAGTATTGGACTAGCGGACTTCACCGGGGAGCTGTTTTTT. Translating it yields CASSIGLADFTGELFF.

This clonotype was picked up many times. The chain couples TRBV29-1 to TRBJ1-1, with a tentative D call TRBD1 (6 bases). The CDR3 runs to 11 residues. Trimming stripped 7 bases from V and 1 base from J, with 7 bases between. Germline CDR1 reads SQVTM; CDR2 reads ANQGSEA. The CDR3 DNA follows: TGCAGCGGACAGGAGAACACTGAAGCTTTCTTT. Translation gives CSGQENTEAFF.

This clonotype occurred many times. The chain links TRBV18 to TRBJ2-3; 8 positions match TRBD1. CDR1 is KGHSH and CDR2 is LQKENI in the germline V gene. Losses at the gene ends were 3 bases for V and 4 bases for J; bases not matched to a gene: 0. The CDR3 sequence is 13 residues long. The CDR3 protein is CASSPDRADTQYF. The CDR3 DNA is TGTGCCAGCTCACCGGACAGGGCAGATACGCAGTATTTT.

This clonotype was found many times. The V call is TRBV3-1, the J call TRBJ1-4; D is uncertain. Trimming left V 8 bases short and J 4 bases short, with 11 bases between. Germline loops: CDR1 LGHDT, CDR2 YNNKEL (reference sequence). The length of the CDR3 is 13 residues. The CDR3 nucleotides read TGTGCCAGCGAAGGCCAGAATAATGAAAAACTGTTTTTT. It is translated as CASEGQNNEKLFF.

This clonotype was seen repeatedly, ten times or more. The genes are TRBV20-1 and TRBJ1-1; D might be TRBD1 (5 bases). Germline V gene data show CDR1 as DFQATT and CDR2 as SNEGSKA (reference sequence). The CDR3 has 13 residues. Between the trimmed V and J ends, which lost 3 bases and 1 base, there was a span of 9 bases. The CDR3, as DNA: TGCAGTGCTAGCCGACAGCCGAACACTGAAGCTTTCTTT. Its protein product is CSASRQPNTEAFF.

This clonotype has only a few counts. This chain links TRBV6-1 with TRBJ1-1, with D tentatively TRBD1 (5 bases). Germline V CDR1 and CDR2: MNHNS, SASEGT. This CDR3 has 15 amino acids. V shed 5 bases and J shed 1 base, with 14 bases lying between them. CDR3 DNA sequence: TGTGCCAGCAGTTTCAGGGACGGCTCGAACACTGAAGCTTTCTTT. Amino acid sequence: CASSFRDGSNTEAFF.

This clonotype was found many times. The rearrangement links TRBV2 to TRBJ2-5; TRBD2 agrees at 11 bases. The ends lost 5 bases at V and 0 bases at J; junction bases unmatched: 11. CDR1 and CDR2 from the germline V gene are SNHLY and FYNNEI. The length of the CDR3 is 18 residues. CDR3 residues: CASSTGQGLADNQETQYF. In DNA form, the CDR3 reads TGTGCCAGCAGTACGGGACAGGGACTAGCGGACAACCAAGAGACCCAGTACTTC.

This rearrangement joins TRBV30 to TRBJ2-3, with TRBD2 matching 14 bases. Germline V lookup: CDR1 GTSNPN, CDR2 SVGIG (reference sequence). V dropped 8 bases and J dropped 2; count of bases not matched to a gene: 9. The CDR3 contains 16 residues. CDR3 amino acids: CAGTSGGHPHTDTQYF. The CDR3 coding sequence is TGTGCCGGGACTAGCGGGGGCCACCCACACACAGATACGCAGTATTTT.

This clonotype was seen once. The V gene is TRBV29-1, the J gene TRBJ2-1, with D possibly TRBD1 on 6 matching bases. Germline-derived CDR1 and CDR2 are SQVTM and ANQGSEA. V lost 7 bases and J lost 1, with 11 bases in between. This CDR3 has 13 amino acids. In DNA form, the CDR3 reads TGCAGCGCTTTACAGGGTTCCTACAATGAGCAGTTCTTC. Amino acids: CSALQGSYNEQFF.

This clonotype was detected many times. The rearrangement uses TRBV28 and TRBJ1-3, with D possibly matching TRBD1 (5 bases). CDR1 is MDHEN and CDR2 is SYDVKM in the germline V gene. Deletions cut 4 bases from V and 7 bases from J, with 20 bases between. This CDR3 region has 16 residues. The CDR3: CASSSSRGERRNTIYF. CDR3 bases: TGTGCCAGCAGTTCATCACGAGGGGAACGCCGGAACACCATATATTTT.

This clonotype was recorded many times. The rearrangement uses TRBV3-1 and TRBJ2-7; 7 bases line up with TRBD2. Germline-derived CDR1 and CDR2 are LGHDT and YNNKEL (reference sequence). V trimming: 0 bases; J trimming: 12 bases; junction bases outside the gene matches: 23. The CDR3 length is 18 residues. The CDR3, as DNA: TGTGCCAGCAGCCAAGATCTTGGGCGTGCGGGAGAAATTTCTCTGCGGTACTTC. Translated, it gives CASSQDLGRAGEISLRYF.